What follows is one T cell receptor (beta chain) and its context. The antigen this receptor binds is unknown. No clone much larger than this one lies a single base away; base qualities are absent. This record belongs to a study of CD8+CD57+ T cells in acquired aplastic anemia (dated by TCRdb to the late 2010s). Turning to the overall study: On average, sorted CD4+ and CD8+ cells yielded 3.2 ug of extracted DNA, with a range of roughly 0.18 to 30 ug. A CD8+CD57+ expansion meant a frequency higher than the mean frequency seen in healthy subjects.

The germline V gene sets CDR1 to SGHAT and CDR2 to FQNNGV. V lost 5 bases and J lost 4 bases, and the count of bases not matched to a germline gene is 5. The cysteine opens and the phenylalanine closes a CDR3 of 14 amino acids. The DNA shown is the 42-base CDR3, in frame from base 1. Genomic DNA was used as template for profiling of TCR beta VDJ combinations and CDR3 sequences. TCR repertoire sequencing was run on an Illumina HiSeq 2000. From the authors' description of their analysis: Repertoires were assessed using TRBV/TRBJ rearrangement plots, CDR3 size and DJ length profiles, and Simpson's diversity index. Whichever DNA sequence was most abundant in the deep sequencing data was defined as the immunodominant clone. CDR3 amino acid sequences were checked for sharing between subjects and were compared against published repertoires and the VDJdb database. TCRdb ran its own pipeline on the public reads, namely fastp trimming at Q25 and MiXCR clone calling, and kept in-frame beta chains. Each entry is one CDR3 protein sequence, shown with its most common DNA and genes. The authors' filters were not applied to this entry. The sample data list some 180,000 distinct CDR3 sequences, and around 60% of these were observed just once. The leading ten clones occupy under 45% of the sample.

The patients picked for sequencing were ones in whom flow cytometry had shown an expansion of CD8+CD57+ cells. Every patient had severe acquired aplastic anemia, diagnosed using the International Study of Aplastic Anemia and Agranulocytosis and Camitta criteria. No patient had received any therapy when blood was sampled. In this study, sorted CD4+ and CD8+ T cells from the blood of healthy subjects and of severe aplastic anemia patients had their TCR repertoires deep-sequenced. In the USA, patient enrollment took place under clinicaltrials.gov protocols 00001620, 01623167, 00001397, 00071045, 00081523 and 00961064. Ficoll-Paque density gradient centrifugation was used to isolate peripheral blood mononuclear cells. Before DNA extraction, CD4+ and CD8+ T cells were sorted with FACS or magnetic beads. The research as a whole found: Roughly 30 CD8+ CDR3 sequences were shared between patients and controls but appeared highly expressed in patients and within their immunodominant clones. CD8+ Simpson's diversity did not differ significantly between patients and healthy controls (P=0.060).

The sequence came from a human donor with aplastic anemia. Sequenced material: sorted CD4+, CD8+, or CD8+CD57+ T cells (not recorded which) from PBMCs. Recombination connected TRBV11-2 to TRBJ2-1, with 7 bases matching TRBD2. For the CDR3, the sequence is CASSQRGGYNEQFF. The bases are TGTGCCAGCAGCCAGCGGGGTGGTTACAATGAGCAGTTCTTC.